These 30 T cell receptor beta chains were all obtained from the same sample, sequenced in a study of blood T cell repertoires in COVID-19 (TCRdb year 2020). The protocol used for the library was the immunoSEQ multiplex PCR assay. Here the immuneACCESS table is served through TCRdb, limited to in-frame sequences with V and J called. Missing clones are a known gap in these copies; in checked studies unresolved V genes cover under half, and the rest lacks a known reason. The sample table lists 150,000 to 200,000 clones, 90% of them with a count of one. The ten biggest clones cover over 15% of the sample. The sample was peripheral blood. All receptors derive from a man in his sixties with active or convalescent COVID-19.

About this clone itself: The junction departs from the called germline gene at one end, perhaps through a read error. The chain carries TRBV2 and TRBJ1-4; a weak D match, TRBD1 (6 bases). The CDR3 is 15 residues long. Per germline, CDR1 SNHLY and CDR2 FYNNEI. The CDR3 loop is CASRPDSGPKEKLFF. The CDR3 DNA sequence: TGTGCCAGCAGACCGGACAGTGGGCCTAAGGAAAAACTGTTTTTT.

The J gene is TRBJ2-3, the V gene TRBV9; D unclear. Looked up from germline, CDR1 is SGDLS and CDR2 is YYNGEE. CDR3 size: 16 residues. V was clipped by 0 bases and J by 1 base, with 12 bases between them. The CDR3 here is CASSVVKTSGTDTQYF. The CDR3 bases are TGTGCCAGCAGCGTAGTTAAGACGAGCGGCACAGATACGCAGTATTTT.

The chain has TRBV9 and TRBJ2-1; 14 positions agree with TRBD2. Germline CDR1 reads SGDLS; CDR2 reads YYNGEE. The CDR3 totals 15 residues. With V trimmed by 2 bases and J by 5 bases, 0 bases remained unmatched. The CDR3 loop reads CASSVGLAGDNEQFF. Here the CDR3 DNA reads TGTGCCAGCAGCGTGGGACTAGCGGGAGACAATGAGCAGTTCTTC.

This clone came up once. V usage is TRBV25-1 and J usage is TRBJ2-3, with TRBD1 identical over 7 bases. V lost 10 bases and J lost 0; bases outside the gene matches: 7. The germline V gene has CDR1 MGHDK and CDR2 SYGVNS. The CDR3 runs 14 residues. The CDR3 reads CANRGQSSTDTQYF. CDR3 sequence (DNA): TGTGCCAACAGGGGACAGAGCAGCACAGATACGCAGTATTTT.

CDR3 bases: TGTGCCAGCAGTGTAGCCCGGGCTTTCTTT. Translating it yields CASSVARAFF. The rearrangement joins TRBV2 to TRBJ1-1, with D unclear. V lost 4 bases and J 11 bases, leaving 8 bases between the germline ends. This CDR3 spans 10 amino acids. Germline V lookup: CDR1 SNHLY, CDR2 FYNNEI.

The count of this clone is one. The CDR3 here is CASSLQTVSYEQYF. CDR3 in DNA: TGTGCCAGCAGCTTACAAACGGTATCCTACGAGCAGTACTTC. This chain links TRBV7-9 with TRBJ2-7; D ambiguous. The germline V and J ends were trimmed by 2 bases and 1 base, with 9 bases remaining between them. Germline V gene lookup returns CDR1 SEHNR and CDR2 FQNEAQ (reference sequence). This CDR3 region has 14 residues.

This chain joins TRBV6-5 and TRBJ1-5; D not certain. Trimming removed 7 bases at V and 1 base at J, with 14 bases between. Germline V CDR1 and CDR2: MNHEY, SVGAGI. The CDR3 consists of 15 residues. CDR3 protein: CASKRVTESNQPQHF. DNA of the CDR3: TGTGCCAGCAAACGAGTGACTGAAAGCAATCAGCCCCAGCATTTT.

The chain carries TRBV4-1 and TRBJ1-3; tentatively, D is TRBD1 (6 bases). Per germline, CDR1 MGHRA and CDR2 YSYEKL. The CDR3 extends over 17 amino acids. V lost 2 bases, J lost 4 bases, and 18 bases lay in between. CDR3 in amino acids: CASSQQPDSLAGNTIYF. CDR3 nucleotides: TGCGCCAGCAGCCAACAACCGGACAGCCTCGCGGGAAACACCATATATTTT.

The chain uses TRBV18 and TRBJ2-7; TRBD2 matches at 7 bases. The germline gives CDR1 KGHSH, CDR2 LQKENI. The CDR3 loop spans 14 amino acids. V lost 4 bases, J lost 4 bases, and 7 bases stayed unmatched. CDR3 loop: CASSLGGVWYEQYF. Written as DNA, the CDR3 is TGTGCCAGCTCACTTGGGGGGGTCTGGTACGAGCAGTACTTC.

The gene calls are TRBV7-8 and TRBJ1-2, with 9 bases matching TRBD1. CDR1 SGHVS and CDR2 FQNEAQ come from the germline V gene. V gave up 1 base and J gave up 3 bases; unmatched junction bases: 6. CDR3 length equals 16 residues. CDR3 region: CASSLVQGARDYGYTF. The CDR3 DNA is TGTGCCAGCAGCTTAGTACAGGGGGCGAGAGACTATGGCTACACCTTC.

The CDR3 bases are TGTGCCACCAAGGACCGGGACAGGGGGCAGTTAGGCTACGAGCAGTACTTC. It translates to CATKDRDRGQLGYEQYF. The chain carries TRBV19 and TRBJ2-7; 12 bases map to TRBD1. V was clipped by 10 bases and J by 3 bases; unmatched bases: 16. Germline CDR1 and CDR2: LNHDA and SQIVND (reference sequence). The CDR3 is 17 amino acids.

This chain joins TRBV7-8 and TRBJ1-2, with a possible D match to TRBD1 (5 bases). V was trimmed by 5 bases and J by 8 bases, leaving 18 bases between them. The CDR3 spans 14 residues. Germline lookup yields CDR1 SGHVS and CDR2 FQNEAQ. This chain's CDR3 is CASSQREGHEGYTF. The CDR3 DNA reads TGTGCCAGCAGCCAACGGGAGGGGCATGAGGGCTACACCTTC.

Details on this clone: The same CDR3 can be traced to other DNA sequences in this sample. The gene calls are TRBV18 and TRBJ1-1, with D tentatively TRBD1 (6 bases). There are 14 residues in the CDR3. Germline V CDR1 and CDR2: KGHSH, LQKENI. V lost 3 bases, J lost 0 bases, and 8 bases lay in between. In nucleotides, the CDR3 is TGTGCCAGCTCACCTGGACAGATGAACACTGAAGCTTTCTTT. As protein: CASSPGQMNTEAFF.

The J gene is TRBJ1-2, the V gene TRBV4-2, with 9 positions matching TRBD1. This CDR3 region has 15 residues. Unmatched junction bases numbered 8, after V lost 1 base and J lost 8 bases. The germline gives CDR1 LGHNA, CDR2 YNFKEQ. CDR3 loop: CASSQVLQGAGGYTF. CDR3 DNA sequence: TGTGCCAGCAGCCAAGTACTACAGGGGGCCGGCGGCTACACCTTC.

This clone was recorded only once. The chain recombines TRBV10-3 with TRBJ1-1, with 9 bases identical to TRBD1. Germline lookup yields CDR1 ENHRY and CDR2 SYGVKD. Trimming took 7 bases from V and 4 from J; bases not matched to a gene: 7. The CDR3 length is 14 residues. CDR3 amino acids: CAITRTGEGTEAFF. DNA for the CDR3: TGTGCCATCACTAGGACAGGGGAGGGCACTGAAGCTTTCTTT.

The chain uses TRBV7-2 and TRBJ2-1, with 11 bases aligning to TRBD2. V lost 5 bases and J lost 7; bases outside the gene matches: 13. The CDR3 is made up of 17 amino acids. CDR1 is SGHTA, CDR2 FQGNSA, per germline. This CDR3 is CASSLSLAGGLKNEQFF. The CDR3 DNA follows: TGTGCCAGCAGCCTGAGCTTAGCGGGGGGGCTGAAAAATGAGCAGTTCTTC.

The rearrangement joins TRBV6-1 to TRBJ2-7; D may be TRBD1 (6 bases). The V end lost 3 bases, the J end lost 4 bases, and 16 bases lay between the germline ends. CDR3 length: 15 residues. CDR1 MNHNS and CDR2 SASEGT come from the germline V gene. This CDR3 reads CASSEVGQLLYEQYF. CDR3 DNA sequence: TGTGCCAGCAGTGAGGTGGGACAATTACTGTACGAGCAGTACTTC.

The rearrangement links TRBV7-2 to TRBJ2-7; D unresolved. The CDR3 is 14 residues long. V dropped 5 bases and J dropped 1 base, with 12 bases sitting between them. Looked up from germline, CDR1 is SGHTA and CDR2 is FQGNSA. Here the CDR3 reads CASSPGYQSYEQYF. In nucleotides, the CDR3 is TGTGCCAGCAGCCCCGGGTACCAATCCTACGAGCAGTACTTC.

As for this clone: The identical CDR3 is also encoded by other nucleotide sequences in the sample. This sequence joins TRBV19 and TRBJ1-5; no definite D call. The ends were cut back, 3 bases at V and 3 bases at J, with 6 bases in the middle. The CDR3 is 13 amino acids. Germline lookup yields CDR1 LNHDA and CDR2 SQIVND (reference sequence). CDR3 DNA sequence: TGTGCCAGTAGTATCGCGATCAATCAGCCCCAGCATTTT. Translated: CASSIAINQPQHF.

The chain employs TRBV19 and TRBJ1-6, with TRBD1 matching 8 bases. CDR1 LNHDA and CDR2 SQIVND come from the germline V gene (reference sequence). With 6 bases clipped from V and 7 bases from J, the junction kept 11 bases outside the gene matches. There are 16 residues in the CDR3. CDR3 DNA sequence: TGTGCCAGTAGCATGAGGCAGGGGGCTTCCAATTCACCCCTCCACTTT. This sequence encodes CASSMRQGASNSPLHF.

This chain links TRBV7-9 with TRBJ2-5; D might be TRBD2 (6 bases). CDR1 is SEHNR, CDR2 FQNEAQ, per germline (reference sequence). The V end was cut by 5 bases, the J end by 5 bases, with 18 bases between. The CDR3 contains 15 residues. This CDR3 is CASSTRLGALETQYF. CDR3 nucleotide sequence: TGTGCCAGCAGCACTCGACTAGGTGCATTGGAGACCCAGTACTTC.

V usage is TRBV19 and J usage is TRBJ2-1; TRBD2 matches 8 bases. Germline V gene sequence: CDR1 LNHDA, CDR2 SQIVND (reference sequence). V gave up 7 bases and J gave up 4 bases; unmatched junction bases: 12. The CDR3 has 16 residues. CDR3 residues: CASTGGPGFIYNEQFF. The CDR3 DNA sequence: TGTGCCAGTACGGGGGGGCCTGGTTTCATTTACAATGAGCAGTTCTTC.

This clone was seen more than once but under ten times. The V call is TRBV19, the J call TRBJ2-2; 8 bases match TRBD1. Germline V CDR1 and CDR2: LNHDA, SQIVND (reference sequence). Losses at the gene ends were 6 bases for V and 0 bases for J; bases not matched to a gene: 3. CDR3 length: 15 residues. Written as DNA, the CDR3 is TGTGCCAGTAGCATACAGGGGGCGAACACCGGGGAGCTGTTTTTT. Translated: CASSIQGANTGELFF.

The chain combines TRBV18 with TRBJ1-4; the D gene is possibly TRBD1 (5 bases). Germline V CDR1 and CDR2: KGHSH, LQKENI. This CDR3 has 15 residues. Trimming took 6 bases from V and 3 from J, leaving 14 bases between them. The CDR3 is CASSTQASANEKLFF. CDR3 bases: TGTGCCAGCTCCACACAGGCCAGTGCTAATGAAAAACTGTTTTTT.

This clone was counted a few times. The DNA for the CDR3 is TGTGCCAGCAGCTTGGGGGGTGATCAGCCCCAGCATTTT. Protein sequence: CASSLGGDQPQHF. This sequence joins TRBV7-2 and TRBJ1-5; the D gene is possibly TRBD1 (5 bases). The V end lost 3 bases, the J end lost 5 bases, and 8 bases lay between the germline ends. The germline CDR1 and CDR2 sequences are SGHTA and FQGNSA. The CDR3 sequence is 13 residues long.

In its sample, this clone ranks as medium-sized. The chain has TRBV30 and TRBJ2-1, with TRBD1 as a possible D gene (6 bases). The CDR3 spans 11 residues. The germline CDR1 and CDR2 sequences are GTSNPN and SVGIG (reference sequence). The ends were cut back, 4 bases at V and 10 bases at J, with 11 bases in the middle. CDR3 sequence: CAWNPGTEQFF. CDR3 in DNA: TGTGCCTGGAACCCCGGGACAGAGCAGTTCTTC. Filled out from reference TRBV30 and TRBJ2-1, the complete variable domain reads SQTIHQWPATLVQPVGSPLSLECTVEGTSNPNLYWYRQAAGRGLQLLFYSVGIGQISSEVPQNLSASRPQDRQFILSSKKLLLSDSGFYLCAWNPGTEQFFGPGTRLTVL.

The chain employs TRBV19 and TRBJ1-1; 9 bases match TRBD1. With 1 base clipped from V and 5 bases from J, the junction kept 8 bases outside the gene matches. Per the germline V gene, CDR1 is LNHDA and CDR2 is SQIVND (reference sequence). The CDR3 runs 16 residues. CDR3 DNA: TGTGCCAGTAGTATAGCGGCACAGGGGGCGCGAACTGAAGCTTTCTTT. Translating gives CASSIAAQGARTEAFF.

This chain connects TRBV19 to TRBJ2-1; D is perhaps TRBD1 (6 bases). This CDR3 is 13 amino acids long. Germline CDR1 and CDR2: LNHDA and SQIVND (reference sequence). The ends were cut back, 4 bases at V and 8 bases at J, with 12 bases in the middle. The CDR3 loop is CASSTEQGYEQFF. CDR3 in DNA: TGTGCCAGTAGTACGGAACAGGGCTATGAGCAGTTCTTC.

This sequence joins TRBV23-1 and TRBJ1-2; no reliable D call. TRBV23-1 is an open reading frame, and its role is uncertain. Deletions cut 2 bases from V and 8 bases from J, with 18 bases between. The CDR3 consists of 15 residues. This chain's CDR3 is CASSQQNRTPSGYTF. CDR3 DNA: TGCGCCAGCAGTCAACAGAACAGAACCCCCTCAGGCTACACCTTC.

V gene TRBV5-5 combines with J gene TRBJ2-5, with a weak D call TRBD1 (5 bases). The V gene lost 1 base and the J gene lost 1 base, with 11 bases spanning the gap. This CDR3 contains 15 residues. Germline CDR1 is SGHKS and CDR2 is YYEKEE (reference sequence). The CDR3 bases are TGTGCCAGCAGCTTGAGGTTGACAGCCCAAGAGACCCAGTACTTC. Its protein product is CASSLRLTAQETQYF. The whole variable domain, remainder taken from reference TRBV5-5 and TRBJ2-5, is DAGVTQSPTHLIKTRGQQVTLRCSPISGHKSVSWYQQVLGQGPQFIFQYYEKEERGRGNFPDRFSARQFPNYSSELNVNALLLGDSALYLCASSLRLTAQETQYFGPGTRLLVL.